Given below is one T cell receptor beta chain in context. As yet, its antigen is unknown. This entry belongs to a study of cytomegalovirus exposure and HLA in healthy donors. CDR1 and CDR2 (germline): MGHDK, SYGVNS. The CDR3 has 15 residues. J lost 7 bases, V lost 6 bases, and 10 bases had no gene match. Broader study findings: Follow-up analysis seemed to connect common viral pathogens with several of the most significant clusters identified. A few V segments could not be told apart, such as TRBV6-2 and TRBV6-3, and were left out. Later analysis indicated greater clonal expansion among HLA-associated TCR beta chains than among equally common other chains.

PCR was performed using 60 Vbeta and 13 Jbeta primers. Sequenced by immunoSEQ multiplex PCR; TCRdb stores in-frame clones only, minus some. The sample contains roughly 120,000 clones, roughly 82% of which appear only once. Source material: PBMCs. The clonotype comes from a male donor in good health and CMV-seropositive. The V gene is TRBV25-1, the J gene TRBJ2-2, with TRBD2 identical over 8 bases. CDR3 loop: CASRRGGLVDGELFF. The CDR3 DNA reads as TGTGCCAGCAGAAGGGGGGGACTAGTGGACGGGGAGCTGTTTTTT.